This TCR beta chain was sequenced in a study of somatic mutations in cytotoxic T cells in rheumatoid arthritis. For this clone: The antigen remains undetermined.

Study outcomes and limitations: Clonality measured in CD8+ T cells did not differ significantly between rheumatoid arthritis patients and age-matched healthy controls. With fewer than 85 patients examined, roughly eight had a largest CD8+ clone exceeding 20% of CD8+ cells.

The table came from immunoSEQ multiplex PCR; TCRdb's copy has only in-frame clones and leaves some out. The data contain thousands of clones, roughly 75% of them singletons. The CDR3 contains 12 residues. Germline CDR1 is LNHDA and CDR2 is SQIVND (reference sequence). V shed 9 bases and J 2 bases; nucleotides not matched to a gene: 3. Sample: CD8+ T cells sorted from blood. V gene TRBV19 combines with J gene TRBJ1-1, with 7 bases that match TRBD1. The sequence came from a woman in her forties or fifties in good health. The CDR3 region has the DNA TGTGCCAGCCACAGGGGTAACACTGAAGCTTTCTTT. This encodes CASHRGNTEAFF.